Listed below are T cell receptor beta chains from one sample, sequenced in a study. TCRdb reprocessed the 5' RACE reads with MiXCR, giving one entry per CDR3 protein. The table includes 55,000 to 80,000 distinct CDR3 sequences, less than 25% detected once. The specimen sequenced was memory CD4+ T cells sorted from a lymph node. All receptors come from a female donor with breast cancer. CDR3s include the opening cysteine and the closing phenylalanine or tryptophan. Each record gives: CDR3 protein, CDR3 DNA, V gene, D gene, J gene, clone size. The D gene is left open where the match is weak. Clone size is given for some rows only: seen once, a few or many times, or a class if the clone is expanded.

CASSLVAGETDTQYF	TGTGCCAGCAGCCTGGTAGCGGGAGAGACAGATACGCAGTATTTT	TRBV4-2	TRBD2	TRBJ2-3	few
CASSTGGPEQYF	TGTGCCAGCAGTACGGGAGGGCCCGAGCAGTACTTC	TRBV6-2/TRBV6-3	TRBD2	TRBJ2-7	few
CASSLYSKNIQYF	TGTGCCAGCAGCTTATACAGCAAAAACATTCAGTACTTC	TRBV7-2	NA	TRBJ2-4	NA
CASSCSAGGTYNEQFF	TGTGCCAGCAGCTGTTCAGCGGGAGGTACCTACAATGAGCAGTTCTTC	TRBV7-2	TRBD2	TRBJ2-1	few
CASSSSHKGGLYGYTF	TGTGCCAGCAGCTCCTCCCATAAGGGGGGCCTCTATGGCTACACCTTC	TRBV9	NA	TRBJ1-2	NA
CSASIEQYF	TGCAGTGCTAGTATCGAGCAGTACTTC	TRBV20-1	NA	TRBJ2-7	many
CASSLRFGVDEQFF	TGTGCCAGCAGCTTACGGTTCGGGGTGGATGAGCAGTTCTTC	TRBV7-8	NA	TRBJ2-1	few
CASSLTHVSGNTIYF	TGCGCCAGCAGCCTGACCCATGTCTCTGGAAACACCATATATTTT	TRBV5-1	NA	TRBJ1-3	few
CASSSGLAGTGTQYF	TGTGCCAGCAGCTCGGGACTAGCGGGAACAGGGACCCAGTACTTC	TRBV11-2	TRBD2	TRBJ2-5	NA
CASSGTFRNGYTF	TGTGCCAGCAGCGGGACATTTAGGAATGGCTACACCTTC	TRBV2	NA	TRBJ1-2	NA
CSSDRGAEAFF	TGCAGCTCGGACAGGGGGGCTGAAGCTTTCTTT	TRBV29-1	TRBD1	TRBJ1-1	NA
CASSSPLREDNEQFF	TGTGCCAGCAGCTCCCCGCTTCGGGAGGACAATGAGCAGTTCTTC	TRBV7-9	TRBD2	TRBJ2-1	NA
CASTDRVRNTEAFF	TGTGCCAGCACCGATAGGGTACGAAACACTGAAGCTTTCTTT	TRBV6-6	NA	TRBJ1-1	many
CASRLGFKAEAFF	TGTGCCAGCAGGTTAGGGTTTAAGGCTGAAGCTTTCTTT	TRBV7-2	NA	TRBJ1-1	many
CASSLTPGQANYGYTF	TGCGCCAGCAGCCTCACTCCGGGACAGGCTAACTATGGCTACACCTTC	TRBV5-1	TRBD1	TRBJ1-2	NA
CASSPGTGISYEQYF	TGCGCCAGCAGCCCCGGGACAGGTATTTCCTACGAGCAGTACTTC	TRBV5-1	TRBD1	TRBJ2-7	few
CASTTPGQGEEKLFF	TGTGCCAGCACAACTCCGGGACAGGGGGAGGAAAAACTGTTTTTT	TRBV6-9	TRBD1	TRBJ1-4	many
CASSFGPGIGTGAQNIQYF	TGCGCCAGCAGCTTTGGACCCGGGATCGGGACAGGAGCCCAAAACATTCAGTACTTC	TRBV5-1	TRBD1	TRBJ2-4	NA
CASGQISSTDTQYF	TGTGCCAGCGGACAGATTTCTAGCACAGATACGCAGTATTTT	TRBV9	NA	TRBJ2-3	NA
CASSGTRSSYNEQFF	TGCGCCAGCAGTGGGACTAGGAGCTCCTACAATGAGCAGTTCTTC	TRBV10-2	TRBD2	TRBJ2-1	few
CASSLGQAQFF	TGTGCCAGCAGCTTGGGACAGGCGCAGTTCTTC	TRBV7-3	TRBD1	TRBJ2-1	few
CASSTGTESNQPQHF	TGTGCCAGCAGCACTGGGACAGAATCCAATCAGCCCCAGCATTTT	TRBV9	TRBD1	TRBJ1-5	NA
CASSQDPGRGGYGYTF	TGCGCCAGCAGCCAAGATCCAGGACGGGGAGGGTATGGCTACACCTTC	TRBV4-3	NA	TRBJ1-2	few
CASSLFDRQGTQYF	TGTGCCAGCAGCTTATTCGACAGGCAGGGAACGCAGTATTTT	TRBV7-2	NA	TRBJ2-3	NA
CASSSTTNSPLHF	TGCGCCAGCAGCTCCACAACAAATTCACCCCTCCACTTT	TRBV5-1	NA	TRBJ1-6	NA
CASSSGTDTQYF	TGTGCCAGCAGTTCAGGGACCGATACGCAGTATTTT	TRBV6-2/TRBV6-3	NA	TRBJ2-3	many
CASSPQGLMGGELFF	TGTGCCAGCAGCCCCCAGGGCCTTATGGGCGGGGAGCTGTTTTTT	TRBV7-2	NA	TRBJ2-2	NA
CASSLLDGSYGYTF	TGCGCCAGCAGCTTACTTGATGGCAGCTATGGCTACACCTTC	TRBV5-1	NA	TRBJ1-2	few
CASKLAGNPYNEQFF	TGTGCCAGCAAGCTAGCGGGGAACCCCTACAATGAGCAGTTCTTC	TRBV28	TRBD2	TRBJ2-1	NA
CASSSQGIEAFF	TGTGCCAGCAGTTCGCAGGGGATTGAAGCTTTCTTT	TRBV12-3/TRBV12-4	NA	TRBJ1-1	few
CASSQEWGRTDTQYF	TGTGCCAGCAGCCAAGAATGGGGGCGCACAGATACGCAGTATTTT	TRBV14	NA	TRBJ2-3	once
CASSIPVRSDTGELFF	TGTGCCAGCAGTATTCCGGTGAGGTCGGACACCGGGGAGCTGTTTTTT	TRBV6-2/TRBV6-3	NA	TRBJ2-2	few
CASSQDGGYGYTF	TGTGCCAGCAGCCAAGATGGGGGTTATGGCTACACCTTC	TRBV3-1	NA	TRBJ1-2	NA
CTSFTQNSPLHF	TGCACCAGCTTTACGCAGAATTCACCCCTCCACTTT	TRBV5-1	NA	TRBJ1-6	few
CASSVVSGFSYNEQFF	TGTGCCAGCAGTGTGGTTTCAGGGTTTTCCTACAATGAGCAGTTCTTC	TRBV25-1	NA	TRBJ2-1	NA
CSTLGQTGELFF	TGCAGTACCCTAGGACAGACCGGGGAGCTGTTTTTT	TRBV20-1	NA	TRBJ2-2	NA
CASSEAWGAKNTEAFF	TGTGCCAGCAGTGAAGCGTGGGGAGCTAAGAACACTGAAGCTTTCTTT	TRBV6-1	NA	TRBJ1-1	few
CASKVQENTEAFF	TGCGCCAGCAAAGTACAGGAGAACACTGAAGCTTTCTTT	TRBV5-1	NA	TRBJ1-1	many
CASSPGLAGSGEQYF	TGTGCCAGCAGCCCTGGACTAGCGGGCTCGGGAGAGCAGTACTTC	TRBV11-3	TRBD2	TRBJ2-7	NA
CSGHRGGHNEQFF	TGCAGCGGTCACAGGGGAGGCCACAATGAGCAGTTCTTC	TRBV29-1	NA	TRBJ2-1	many
CASSFPPGQAAFSEAFF	TGTGCCAGCAGTTTTCCCCCGGGACAGGCCGCTTTTTCTGAAGCTTTCTTT	TRBV28	TRBD1	TRBJ1-1	NA
CASSADGGWNTEAFF	TGTGCCAGCAGTGCAGATGGCGGCTGGAACACTGAAGCTTTCTTT	TRBV6-1	NA	TRBJ1-1	NA
CASSSPRTLRSGANVLTF	TGCGCCAGTAGTTCTCCCAGGACATTACGCTCTGGGGCCAACGTCCTGACTTTC	TRBV19	NA	TRBJ2-6	NA
CSARDRSYGYTF	TGCAGTGCTAGAGATAGATCCTATGGCTACACCTTC	TRBV20-1	NA	TRBJ1-2	few
CSAPPRPGQSSPLHF	TGCAGTGCTCCCCCCCGACCGGGACAGAGTTCACCCCTCCACTTT	TRBV20-1	TRBD1	TRBJ1-6	many
CASSQGGGTGSSYEQYF	TGTGCCAGCAGCCAAGGAGGTGGCACAGGGTCGTCCTACGAGCAGTACTTC	TRBV3-1	NA	TRBJ2-7	few
CASSYDRSSYNEQFF	TGTGCCAGCAGTTACGACAGGAGCTCCTACAATGAGCAGTTCTTC	TRBV6-6	NA	TRBJ2-1	NA
CASSPRAGGSSGANVLTF	TGTGCCAGCAGCCCAAGAGCAGGGGGGAGCTCTGGGGCCAACGTCCTGACTTTC	TRBV7-2	NA	TRBJ2-6	few
CASQRSRGTDTQYF	TGCGCCAGCCAAAGATCTCGGGGCACAGATACGCAGTATTTT	TRBV5-1	NA	TRBJ2-3	NA
CSARELGRGMVKNIQYF	TGCAGTGCTAGAGAATTAGGCAGGGGGATGGTCAAAAACATTCAGTACTTC	TRBV20-1	TRBD1	TRBJ2-4	many
CSARTGTDGNTIYF	TGCAGTGCTCGTACCGGGACCGATGGAAACACCATATATTTT	TRBV20-1	NA	TRBJ1-3	NA
CSVSVQGLSPLHF	TGCAGCGTTTCGGTCCAGGGCTTATCACCCCTCCACTTT	TRBV29-1	NA	TRBJ1-6	many
CASSTGNTYEQYF	TGTGCCAGCAGCACCGGGAATACCTACGAGCAGTACTTC	TRBV6-1	NA	TRBJ2-7	NA
CASSSPNRGWETQYF	TGTGCCAGCAGCTCGCCTAACAGGGGTTGGGAGACCCAGTACTTC	TRBV5-5	TRBD1	TRBJ2-5	many
CATSDLPARREGTDTQYF	TGTGCCACCAGTGATTTGCCTGCACGTCGGGAGGGCACAGATACGCAGTATTTT	TRBV24-1	TRBD2	TRBJ2-3	NA
CASSPGGAGGIYEQYF	TGTGCCAGCAGCCCCGGAGGAGCGGGAGGGATCTACGAGCAGTACTTC	TRBV7-2	TRBD2	TRBJ2-7	NA
CASSKHAGTVESGANVLTF	TGTGCCAGCAGCAAACACGCCGGGACAGTAGAATCTGGGGCCAACGTCCTGACTTTC	TRBV7-3	TRBD1	TRBJ2-6	few
CASRPGTGAPGEQYF	TGTGCCAGCAGACCCGGGACAGGGGCCCCTGGGGAGCAGTACTTC	TRBV6-5	TRBD1	TRBJ2-7	few
CASSVRGRGETQYF	TGTGCCAGCAGCGTGCGTGGGAGAGGAGAGACCCAGTACTTC	TRBV9	NA	TRBJ2-5	few
CASSEYPREKLFF	TGTGCCAGCAGTGAATACCCGCGGGAAAAACTGTTTTTT	TRBV6-1	NA	TRBJ1-4	NA